One and the same sample provided the 26 T cell receptor beta chains below, sequenced in a study of blood T cell repertoires in COVID-19. Profiled with immunoSEQ multiplex PCR; TCRdb holds only in-frame clones, not every one. The data show about 42,000 clones, with roughly 85% seen just once and over 10% held by the top ten. Sequenced material: peripheral blood. These receptors were collected from a woman aged 70-85 years in a cohort sampled during active COVID-19.

The genes are TRBV27 and TRBJ2-1; D unclear. V shed 5 bases and J shed 2 bases, with 13 bases lying between them. CDR1 and CDR2 (germline): MNHEY, SMNVEV (reference sequence). This CDR3 comprises 15 residues. CDR3 nucleotides: TGTGCCAGCAGTCTAGAGGATGCCACCTACAATGAGCAGTTCTTC. This sequence encodes CASSLEDATYNEQFF.

This clone showed up just once. The chain links TRBV5-4 to TRBJ1-1, with a tentative D call TRBD1 (6 bases). This CDR3 region has 15 residues. Trimming shortened V by 4 bases and J by 10 bases, and 23 bases separated the two germline ends. The germline V gene has CDR1 SGHNT and CDR2 YYREEE (reference sequence). CDR3 nucleotides: TGTGCCAGCAGCGCATGGACCGGGACATTTAGTGGAGCTTTCTTT. Its translation: CASSAWTGTFSGAFF.

The chain links TRBV19 to TRBJ2-1, with 8 bases matching TRBD2. The CDR3 is 15 residues long. Germline-derived CDR1 and CDR2 are LNHDA and SQIVND (reference sequence). With V trimmed by 6 bases and J by 5 bases, 9 bases remained unmatched. CDR3 bases: TGTGCCAGTAGAGTAACCGGGACTAGTCACAATGAGCAGTTCTTC. Translating it yields CASRVTGTSHNEQFF.

The chain links TRBV20-1 to TRBJ1-6; D ambiguous. The CDR3 spans 11 residues. With 2 bases removed from V and 11 bases from J, the gap between germline ends came to 7 bases. Germline CDR1 DFQATT, CDR2 SNEGSKA (reference sequence). CDR3 protein: CSARKIAPLHF. DNA for the CDR3: TGCAGTGCTAGAAAGATAGCACCCCTCCACTTT.

V usage is TRBV10-3 and J usage is TRBJ1-5; a weak D match, TRBD1 (6 bases). CDR1 is ENHRY, CDR2 SYGVKD, per germline. V was trimmed by 5 bases and J by 5 bases, leaving 10 bases between them. The CDR3 is made up of 13 amino acids. CDR3 DNA: TGTGCCATCAGTAGACAGGATGATCAGCCCCAGCATTTT. Its protein product is CAISRQDDQPQHF.

The CDR3 DNA sequence: TGTGCCAGCAGCCCCCCACTAGCGGGAGCGGGCTACAATGAGCAGTTCTTC. Translated: CASSPPLAGAGYNEQFF. The V and J genes are TRBV7-9 and TRBJ2-1; 11 bases align to TRBD2. CDR3 length equals 17 residues. The V gene's germline CDR1 is SEHNR and CDR2 FQNEAQ (reference sequence). V was pared by 5 bases and J by 3 bases, with 9 bases of the junction left unmatched. Full variable domain (outside the CDR3, taken from reference TRBV7-9 and TRBJ2-1): DTGVSQNPRHKITKRGQNVTFRCDPISEHNRLYWYRQTLGQGPEFLTYFQNEAQLEKSRLLSDRFSAERPKGSFSTLEIQRTEQGDSAMYLCASSPPLAGAGYNEQFFGPGTRLTVL.

The V call is TRBV28, the J call TRBJ2-3, with 11 nucleotides matching TRBD2. This CDR3 contains 17 residues. V shed 2 bases, J shed 4 bases, and the junction held 8 bases outside the gene matches. Germline CDR1 is MDHEN and CDR2 is SYDVKM. The CDR3 spells CASSLRPSGRSADTQYF. The CDR3 region has the DNA TGTGCCAGCAGTTTACGTCCTAGCGGGAGGTCCGCAGATACGCAGTATTTT.

The V and J genes are TRBV2 and TRBJ2-5; 8 bases are a match to TRBD2. The CDR3 runs 13 residues. Germline V gene sequence: CDR1 SNHLY, CDR2 FYNNEI. V dropped 5 bases and J dropped 2; count of bases not matched to a gene: 1. CDR3 region: CASSQRGQETQYF. The DNA for the CDR3 is TGTGCCAGCAGTCAGCGGGGGCAAGAGACCCAGTACTTC.

The CDR3 coding sequence is TGTGCCAGCATCCCCGTCGGGGGATTGAACTATGGCTACACCTTC. The encoded protein is CASIPVGGLNYGYTF. This sequence joins TRBV27 and TRBJ1-2; perhaps TRBD1 as D (5 bases). The germline gives CDR1 MNHEY, CDR2 SMNVEV (reference sequence). Trimming removed 7 bases from V and 2 bases from J, with 17 bases in between. CDR3 length equals 15 residues.

A remark on this clone: Its ends do not fully match the called genes, so a read error is possible. The sample has other DNA sequences that encode this CDR3 too. The chain has TRBV5-1 and TRBJ1-1; no reliable D call. CDR3 size: 14 residues. Per the germline V gene, CDR1 is SGHRS and CDR2 is YFSETQ. The CDR3 DNA is TGCGCCAGCAGTTTGGCGGGGATGAACACTGAAGCTTTCTTT. It is translated as CASSLAGMNTEAFF. The whole variable domain, filled in from reference TRBV5-1 and TRBJ1-1, reads KAGVTQTPRYLIKTRGQQVTLSCSPISGHRSVSWYQQTPGQGLQFLFEYFSETQRNKGNFPGRFSGRQFSNSRSEMNVSTLELGDSALYLCASSLAGMNTEAFFGQGTRLTVV.

The rearrangement uses TRBV28 and TRBJ2-7; D not certain. There are 14 residues in the CDR3. The V gene's germline CDR1 is MDHEN and CDR2 SYDVKM. Trimming removed 3 bases at V and 2 bases at J, with 11 bases between. The CDR3 DNA sequence: TGTGCCAGCAGTTTCATACAGCAACCCTACGAGCAGTACTTC. It codes for CASSFIQQPYEQYF.

This chain connects TRBV5-1 to TRBJ2-2; D is possibly TRBD1 (5 bases). Germline V gene lookup returns CDR1 SGHRS and CDR2 YFSETQ. Trimming pared 0 bases from V and 1 base from J, leaving 7 bases between. The CDR3 has 15 amino acids. In DNA, the CDR3 is TGCGCCAGCAGCTTGGGACAGAGGAACACCGGGGAGCTGTTTTTT. This translates into CASSLGQRNTGELFF.

The CDR3 spells CASKSPSSYEQYF. The DNA of the CDR3 is TGTGCCAGCAAGTCTCCTAGCTCCTACGAGCAGTACTTC. V usage is TRBV6-5 and J usage is TRBJ2-7; D ambiguous. Trimming left V 7 bases short and J 0 bases short, with 10 bases between. CDR1 and CDR2 (germline): MNHEY, SVGAGI. CDR3 length: 13 amino acids.

About this clone itself: Different DNA sequences within this sample yield the same CDR3. The genes are TRBV5-1 and TRBJ1-4; 8 nucleotides align to TRBD1. The CDR3 spans 14 residues. Germline V gives CDR1 SGHRS, CDR2 YFSETQ. J lost 7 bases, V lost 2 bases, and 4 bases had no gene match. CDR3 coding DNA: TGCGCCAGCAGCTTCGGACAGGGTGGTGAAAAACTGTTTTTT. Its protein is CASSFGQGGEKLFF. The variable domain in full, with the rest retrieved from reference TRBV5-1 and TRBJ1-4, is KAGVTQTPRYLIKTRGQQVTLSCSPISGHRSVSWYQQTPGQGLQFLFEYFSETQRNKGNFPGRFSGRQFSNSRSEMNVSTLELGDSALYLCASSFGQGGEKLFFGSGTQLSVL.

V usage is TRBV14 and J usage is TRBJ2-2, with D hard to call. Between the trimmed V and J ends, which lost 3 bases and 5 bases, there was a span of 7 bases. There are 13 residues in the CDR3. Germline V CDR1 and CDR2: SGHDN, FVKESK. CDR3 nucleotides: TGTGCCAGCAGCCAGTGGGCAACCGGGGAGCTGTTTTTT. Amino acids: CASSQWATGELFF.

This rearrangement joins TRBV5-1 to TRBJ2-3, with 11 positions matching TRBD2. The CDR3 runs to 18 residues. Trimming removed 4 bases from V and 2 bases from J; junction bases left unmatched: 12. Germline CDR1 is SGHRS and CDR2 is YFSETQ. The CDR3 spells CASSPATSTSGVTDTQYF. CDR3 DNA sequence: TGCGCCAGCAGCCCCGCCACCTCGACTAGCGGGGTCACAGATACGCAGTATTTT.

This sequence joins TRBV28 and TRBJ1-4; D is uncertain. CDR3 size: 11 residues. In germline, CDR1 is MDHEN, CDR2 SYDVKM. V lost 5 bases, J lost 7 bases, and 5 bases lay in between. CDR3 region: CASSPSEKLFF. CDR3 bases: TGTGCCAGCAGTCCTAGTGAAAAACTGTTTTTT.

This clone came up a few times. CDR3 DNA: TGTGCCAGCAGCCAAGTGGCCGAGCGGCACACAGATACGCAGTATTTT. Protein: CASSQVAERHTDTQYF. This chain joins TRBV3-1 (or the pseudogene TRBV3-2) and TRBJ2-3; D is perhaps TRBD2 (5 bases). V was cut by 1 base and J by 2 bases, with 13 bases left in between. The CDR3 is 16 residues long. CDR1 LGHDT and CDR2 YNNKEL come from the germline V gene (reference sequence).

The chain recombines TRBV19 with TRBJ2-1; TRBD1 agrees at 8 bases. The V gene end was trimmed by 6 bases and the J gene end by 2 bases; junction bases not matched to a gene: 3. Germline values: CDR1 LNHDA, CDR2 SQIVND (reference sequence). This CDR3 has 14 amino acids. The CDR3 DNA reads TGTGCCAGTAGGGGGACAGGAGCCTACAATGAGCAGTTCTTC. Translation: CASRGTGAYNEQFF.

The chain recombines TRBV18 with TRBJ1-4; 7 nucleotides align to TRBD1. This CDR3 comprises 16 residues. The V segment lost 3 bases and the J segment 2 bases; nucleotides outside the gene matches: 6. The germline CDR1 and CDR2 sequences are KGHSH and LQKENI. In DNA, the CDR3 is TGTGCCAGCTCACCTTTTGAACAGGGGACTAATGAAAAACTGTTTTTT. This encodes CASSPFEQGTNEKLFF. The variable domain in full, completed from reference TRBV18 and TRBJ1-4, reads NAGVMQNPRHLVRRRGQEARLRCSPMKGHSHVYWYRQLPEEGLKFMVYLQKENIIDESGMPKERFSAEFPKEGPSILRIQQVVRGDSAAYFCASSPFEQGTNEKLFFGSGTQLSVL.

This chain joins TRBV10-3 and TRBJ1-2, with D uncertain. Between the trimmed V and J ends, which lost 0 bases and 4 bases, there was a span of 9 bases. CDR3 length equals 14 residues. In germline, CDR1 is ENHRY, CDR2 SYGVKD. The CDR3 region has the DNA TGTGCCATCAGTGAGTCGACGGGTGGCTATGGCTACACCTTC. This codes for CAISESTGGYGYTF.

This clone was detected once. The rearrangement links TRBV5-6 to TRBJ2-7; tentatively, D is TRBD1 (6 bases). Looked up from germline, CDR1 is SGHDT and CDR2 is YYEEEE. The ends were cut back, 4 bases at V and 0 bases at J, with 20 bases in the middle. CDR3 size: 17 residues. The DNA for the CDR3 is TGTGCCAGCAGCCCACTTCAACTTTGGACAGACTCCTACGAGCAGTACTTC. This codes for CASSPLQLWTDSYEQYF.

The chain joins TRBV7-6 to TRBJ2-2; TRBD1 matches at 8 bases. CDR1 SGHVS and CDR2 FNYEAQ come from the germline V gene. This CDR3 is 14 amino acids long. V lost 5 bases and J lost 6; bases outside the gene matches: 5. The CDR3 DNA sequence: TGTGCCAGCAGCCCCCAGGGGGCGGCCGGGGAGCTGTTTTTT. This gives the protein CASSPQGAAGELFF.

The chain is built from TRBV28 and TRBJ2-1; a possible D gene is TRBD2 (5 bases). The germline gives CDR1 MDHEN, CDR2 SYDVKM. Trimming stripped 6 bases from V and 7 bases from J, with 13 bases between. This CDR3 is 13 amino acids long. CDR3 DNA sequence: TGTGCCAGCAGGAATGAGGGCGGGAATGAGCAGTTCTTC. This codes for CASRNEGGNEQFF.

The rearrangement links TRBV13 to TRBJ2-2; D possibly corresponds to TRBD2 (5 bases). The CDR3 contains 14 residues. Germline CDR1 is PRHDT and CDR2 is FYEKMQ (reference sequence). V gave up 4 bases and J gave up 4 bases, with 10 bases separating them. The CDR3 reads CASSSRETTGELFF. CDR3 bases: TGTGCCAGCAGCTCCCGGGAAACCACCGGGGAGCTGTTTTTT.

For the CDR3, the DNA is TGTGCCACCAGCCCGACAGGGGAGGTGGTAGATACGCAGTATTTT. Amino acid sequence: CATSPTGEVVDTQYF. The J gene is TRBJ2-3, the V gene TRBV24-1; 8 nucleotides agree with TRBD1. The CDR3 consists of 15 residues. The V and J ends lost 7 bases and 5 bases, in that order; junction bases with no gene match: 10. Germline assignment: CDR1 KGHDR and CDR2 SFDVKD.